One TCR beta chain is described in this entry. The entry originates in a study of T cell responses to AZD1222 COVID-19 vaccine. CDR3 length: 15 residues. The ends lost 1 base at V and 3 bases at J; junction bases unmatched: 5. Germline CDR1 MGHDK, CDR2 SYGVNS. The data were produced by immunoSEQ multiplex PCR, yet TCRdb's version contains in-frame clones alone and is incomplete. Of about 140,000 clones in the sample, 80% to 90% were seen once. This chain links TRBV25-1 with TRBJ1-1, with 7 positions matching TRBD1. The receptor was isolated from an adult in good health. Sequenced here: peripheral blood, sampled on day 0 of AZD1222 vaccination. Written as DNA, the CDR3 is TGTGCCAGCAGTGAATCTCTCACAGGGGACACTGAAGCTTTCTTT. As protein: CASSESLTGDTEAFF.